This T cell receptor beta chain was documented in a study of metastatic and nonmetastatic thyroid tumors. Study as a whole: The comparison covered peripheral blood and tumor or nodule tissue in malignant and benign thyroid patients. Findings of the study overall: It was reported that TCR beta diversity was significantly higher in malignant thyroid tumors than benign nodules, in blood and tumor.

In the source study's methods: The study built a papillary thyroid cancer distant-metastasis classifier from CDR3 differences across clinicopathological groups. TCRdb redid the clone calls on the PCR reads using MiXCR. TCRdb assigned the V and J calls; the authors' analysis was not used. The sample yields roughly 59,000 clones, about a sixth seen once. The CDR3 has 15 residues. V was clipped by 0 bases and J by 0 bases, with 3 bases between them. CDR1 LNHNV and CDR2 YYDKDF come from the germline V gene (reference sequence). This clone has at least ten counts. Its specificity is unknown. All patients were untreated before thyroid surgery.

Sequencing input: blood. The chain uses TRBV15 and TRBJ2-6; D is ambiguous. The receptor was derived from a male donor with papillary thyroid cancer or a benign thyroid nodule (not recorded which). Some clones in this sample may be carry-over from other donors' samples. The CDR3 region has the DNA TGTGCCACCAGCAGAGAAAGCTCTGGGGCCAACGTCCTGACTTTC. This encodes CATSRESSGANVLTF.